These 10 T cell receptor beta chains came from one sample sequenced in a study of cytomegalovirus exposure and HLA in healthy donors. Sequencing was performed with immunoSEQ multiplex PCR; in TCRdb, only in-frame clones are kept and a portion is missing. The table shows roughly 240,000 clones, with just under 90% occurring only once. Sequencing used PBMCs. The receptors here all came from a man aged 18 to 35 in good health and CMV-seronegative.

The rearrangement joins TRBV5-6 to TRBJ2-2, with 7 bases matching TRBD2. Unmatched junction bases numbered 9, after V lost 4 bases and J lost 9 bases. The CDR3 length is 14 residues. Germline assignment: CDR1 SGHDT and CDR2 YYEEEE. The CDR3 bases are TGTGCCAGCAGCCGATTAGCGGGCCGGAGGGAGCTGTTTTTT. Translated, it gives CASSRLAGRRELFF.

The chain's CDR3 is CASRGTGVTEAFF. The CDR3 DNA reads TGTGCCAGCAGAGGGACAGGGGTGACTGAAGCTTTCTTT. This rearrangement joins TRBV28 to TRBJ1-1; 10 nucleotides line up with TRBD1. The CDR3 extends over 13 amino acids. The J segment lost 5 bases and the V segment lost 6 bases, leaving 3 bases of the junction unmatched. Germline V lookup: CDR1 MDHEN, CDR2 SYDVKM.

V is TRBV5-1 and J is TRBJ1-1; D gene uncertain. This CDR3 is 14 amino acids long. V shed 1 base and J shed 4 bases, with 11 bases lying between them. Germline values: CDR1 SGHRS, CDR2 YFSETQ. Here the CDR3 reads CASSLFREGTEAFF. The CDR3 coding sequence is TGCGCCAGCAGCTTGTTTCGGGAGGGCACTGAAGCTTTCTTT.

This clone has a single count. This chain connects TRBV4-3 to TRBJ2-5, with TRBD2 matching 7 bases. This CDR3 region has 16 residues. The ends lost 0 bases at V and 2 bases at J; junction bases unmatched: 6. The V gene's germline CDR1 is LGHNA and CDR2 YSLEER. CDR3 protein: CASSQDWGGGQETQYF. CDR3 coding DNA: TGCGCCAGCAGCCAAGACTGGGGCGGGGGACAAGAGACCCAGTACTTC.

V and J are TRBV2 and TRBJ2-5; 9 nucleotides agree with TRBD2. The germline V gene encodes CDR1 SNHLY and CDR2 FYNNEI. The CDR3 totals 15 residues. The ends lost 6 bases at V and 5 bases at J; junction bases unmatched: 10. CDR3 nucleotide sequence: TGTGCCAGCAGAGTTAGCGGGGGTTACGGGGAGACCCAGTACTTC. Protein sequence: CASRVSGGYGETQYF.

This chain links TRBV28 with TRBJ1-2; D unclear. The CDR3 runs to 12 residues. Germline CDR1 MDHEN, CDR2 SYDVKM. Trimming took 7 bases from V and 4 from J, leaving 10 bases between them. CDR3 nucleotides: TGTGCCAGCAAGTCCGGGTTCTATGGCTACACCTTC. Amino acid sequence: CASKSGFYGYTF.

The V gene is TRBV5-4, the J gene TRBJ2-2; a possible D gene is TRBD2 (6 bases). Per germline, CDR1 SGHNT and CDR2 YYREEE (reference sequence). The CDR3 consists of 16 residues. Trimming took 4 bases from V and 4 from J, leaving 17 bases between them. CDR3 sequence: CASSDTGLLATGELFF. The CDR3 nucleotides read TGTGCCAGCAGCGATACGGGACTCCTTGCCACCGGGGAGCTGTTTTTT. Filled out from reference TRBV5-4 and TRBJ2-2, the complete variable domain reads ETGVTQSPTHLIKTRGQQVTLRCSSQSGHNTVSWYQQALGQGPQFIFQYYREEENGRGNFPPRFSGLQFPNYSSELNVNALELDDSALYLCASSDTGLLATGELFFGEGSRLTVL.

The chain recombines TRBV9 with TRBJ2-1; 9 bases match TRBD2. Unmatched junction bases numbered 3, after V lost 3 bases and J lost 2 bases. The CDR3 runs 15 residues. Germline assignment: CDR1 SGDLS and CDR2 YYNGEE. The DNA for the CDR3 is TGTGCCAGCAGCGGACTAGCGGTCCCCTACAATGAGCAGTTCTTC. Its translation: CASSGLAVPYNEQFF.

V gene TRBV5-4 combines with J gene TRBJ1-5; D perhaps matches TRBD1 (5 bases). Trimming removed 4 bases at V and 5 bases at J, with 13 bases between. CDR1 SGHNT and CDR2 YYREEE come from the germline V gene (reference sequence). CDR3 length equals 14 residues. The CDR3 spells CASSVGGGDQPQHF. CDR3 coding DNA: TGTGCCAGCAGCGTCGGGGGTGGGGATCAGCCCCAGCATTTT.

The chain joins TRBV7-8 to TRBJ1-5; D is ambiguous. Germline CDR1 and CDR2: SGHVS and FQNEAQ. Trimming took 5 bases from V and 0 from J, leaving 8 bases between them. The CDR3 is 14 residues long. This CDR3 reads CASSPGASNQPQHF. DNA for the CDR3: TGTGCCAGCAGCCCGGGAGCTAGCAATCAGCCCCAGCATTTT.